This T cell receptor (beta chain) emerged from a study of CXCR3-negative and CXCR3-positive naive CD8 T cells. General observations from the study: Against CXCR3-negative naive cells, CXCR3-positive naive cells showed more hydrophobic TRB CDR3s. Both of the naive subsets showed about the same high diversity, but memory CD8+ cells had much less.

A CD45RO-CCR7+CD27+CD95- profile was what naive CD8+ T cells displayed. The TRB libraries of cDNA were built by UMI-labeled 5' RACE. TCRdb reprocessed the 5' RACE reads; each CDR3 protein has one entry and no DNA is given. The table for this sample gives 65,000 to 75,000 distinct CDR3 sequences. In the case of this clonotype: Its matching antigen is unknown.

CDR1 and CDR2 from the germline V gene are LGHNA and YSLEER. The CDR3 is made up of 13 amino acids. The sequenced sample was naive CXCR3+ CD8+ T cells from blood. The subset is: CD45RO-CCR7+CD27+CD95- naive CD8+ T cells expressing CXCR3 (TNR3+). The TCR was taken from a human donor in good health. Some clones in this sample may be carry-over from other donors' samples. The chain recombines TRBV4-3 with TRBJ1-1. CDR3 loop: CASSQFENTEAFF.